The 25 T cell receptor beta chains given below trace back to one sample, sequenced in a study of metastatic and nonmetastatic thyroid tumors. TCRdb re-called clones from the PCR reads using MiXCR. The table lists 25,000 to 35,000 clones, 20% to 30% of them singletons, with about 9% in the top ten. None of the patients had undergone any treatment ahead of thyroid surgery. Specimen: blood. The receptors come from a female donor with papillary thyroid cancer or a benign thyroid nodule (not recorded which). Some clones in this sample may be carry-over from other donors' samples.

This chain joins TRBV6-5 and TRBJ2-7; D gene ambiguous. The V gene's germline CDR1 is MNHEY and CDR2 SVGAGI. The CDR3 is made up of 13 amino acids. The V end lost 4 bases, the J end lost 5 bases, and 12 bases lay between the germline ends. CDR3 protein: CASSLGDGHEQYF. CDR3 sequence (DNA): TGTGCCAGCAGTTTAGGCGATGGTCACGAGCAGTACTTC.

The chain joins TRBV6-1 to TRBJ2-7; TRBD1 matches 9 bases. Germline V gives CDR1 MNHNS, CDR2 SASEGT. This CDR3 has 13 amino acids. With 8 bases clipped from V and 7 bases from J, the junction kept 9 bases outside the gene matches. The CDR3 DNA is TGTGCCAGCTTTGGGACAGGGTTGGGGGAGCAGTACTTC. Translated, it gives CASFGTGLGEQYF.

In its sample, this clone was seen many times. The V and J genes are TRBV28 and TRBJ1-5; TRBD1 aligns across 9 bases. Germline V CDR1 and CDR2: MDHEN, SYDVKM. The CDR3 length is 15 residues. Trimming cost V 3 bases and J 2 bases; bases outside gene matches: 2. The CDR3 spells CASSLRTGGNQPQHF. The DNA of the CDR3 is TGTGCCAGCAGTTTGAGGACAGGGGGCAATCAGCCCCAGCATTTT.

In its sample, this clone was seen many times. The chain has TRBV11-1 and TRBJ2-3; 8 bases agree with TRBD1. The CDR3 totals 18 residues. Germline V gene data show CDR1 as SGHAT and CDR2 as FQDESV (reference sequence). J lost 0 bases, V lost 0 bases, and 8 bases had no gene match. CDR3 sequence: CASSLAGQGLTSTDTQYF. The CDR3 DNA reads TGTGCCAGCAGCTTAGCAGGACAGGGCTTAACTAGCACAGATACGCAGTATTTT.

This clone was found many times. V is TRBV2 and J is TRBJ2-7; perhaps TRBD1 as D (6 bases). The CDR3 has 13 residues. Germline V CDR1 and CDR2: SNHLY, FYNNEI. Trimming pared 1 base from V and 6 bases from J, leaving 10 bases between. The DNA of the CDR3 is TGTGCCAGCAGTGAAGTACCACAGGGCGAGCAGTACTTC. The encoded protein is CASSEVPQGEQYF.

The V gene is TRBV20-1, the J gene TRBJ2-7; D remains unclear. Germline values: CDR1 DFQATT, CDR2 SNEGSKA (reference sequence). Deletions cut 8 bases from V and 3 bases from J, with 11 bases between. The CDR3 length is 11 residues. CDR3 sequence reads: CSSIESYEQYF. CDR3 bases: TGCAGTTCTATAGAGAGCTACGAGCAGTACTTC.

This clone appeared many times. Other DNA sequences of this sample code for an identical CDR3. This chain connects TRBV5-1 to TRBJ1-2; the D gene is possibly TRBD1 (5 bases). From germline, CDR1 is SGHRS and CDR2 YFSETQ. Trimming removed 0 bases at V and 4 bases at J, with 10 bases between. The CDR3 consists of 14 residues. Here the CDR3 DNA reads TGCGCCAGCAGCTTGGCTCTGGGGCCCTATGGCTACACCTTC. Protein product: CASSLALGPYGYTF.

This clone was observed at least ten times. CDR3 sequence (DNA): TGTGCCAGCAGCCTCGGGGCGGGAGTGGATACGCAGTATTTT. Encoded protein: CASSLGAGVDTQYF. The chain uses TRBV28 and TRBJ2-3; TRBD2 matches at 7 bases. The CDR3 consists of 14 residues. V trimming: 6 bases; J trimming: 6 bases; junction bases outside the gene matches: 9. Germline lookup yields CDR1 MDHEN and CDR2 SYDVKM. Variable domain in full (rest from reference TRBV28 and TRBJ2-3): DVKVTQSSRYLVKRTGEKVFLECVQDMDHENMFWYRQDPGLGLRLIYFSYDVKMKEKGDIPEGYSVSREKKERFSLILESASTNQTSMYLCASSLGAGVDTQYFGPGTRLTVL.

This clone was found many times. The chain has TRBV5-1 and TRBJ1-6; no reliable D call. Germline CDR1 reads SGHRS; CDR2 reads YFSETQ. V lost 0 bases and J lost 7, with 8 bases in between. This CDR3 comprises 14 residues. The CDR3 DNA reads as TGCGCCAGCAGCTTGGGTGGCGCAAATTCACCCCTCCACTTT. Its translation is CASSLGGANSPLHF. Supplemented by reference TRBV5-1 and TRBJ1-6, the full variable domain reads KAGVTQTPRYLIKTRGQQVTLSCSPISGHRSVSWYQQTPGQGLQFLFEYFSETQRNKGNFPGRFSGRQFSNSRSEMNVSTLELGDSALYLCASSLGGANSPLHFGNGTRLTVT.

This clone was recorded at least ten times. This rearrangement joins TRBV5-4 to TRBJ2-2; TRBD1 aligns across 8 bases. Per the germline V gene, CDR1 is SGHNT and CDR2 is YYREEE (reference sequence). V lost 3 bases and J lost 1; bases outside the gene matches: 2. The CDR3 is made up of 15 amino acids. The CDR3 is CASSSGTGNTGELFF. Here the CDR3 DNA reads TGTGCCAGCAGCTCCGGGACAGGGAACACCGGGGAGCTGTTTTTT.

Note on this clone: At one end the junction does not follow the germline gene, possibly because of a read error. The CDR3 protein is CASSLEGANTGELFF. The CDR3 bases are TGTGCTAGCAGCTTGGAGGGGGCGAACACCGGGGAGCTGTTTTTT. V and J are TRBV7-7 and TRBJ2-2; TRBD1 or TRBD2 may be the D gene (6 bases each). The CDR3 sequence is 15 residues long. Germline lookup yields CDR1 SSHAT and CDR2 FNYEAQ (reference sequence).

This clone has a count of ten or more. CDR3 loop: CASSWTARVGELFF. The CDR3 DNA is TGTGCCAGCAGTTGGACCGCGAGAGTCGGGGAGCTGTTTTTT. The chain is built from TRBV12-3 or TRBV12-4 and TRBJ2-2, with unresolved D. The CDR3 contains 14 residues. V was cut by 4 bases and J by 7 bases, with 13 bases left in between.

The chain has TRBV28 and TRBJ2-5; no clear D gene. Judging by the DNA end, TRBJ2-1 fits better; the J call may be wrong. The CDR3 consists of 12 residues. Germline CDR1 is MDHEN and CDR2 is SYDVKM. DNA for the CDR3: TGTGCCAGCAGTTTCCGAAGAGAGACCCAGTTCTTC. Amino acids: CASSFRRETQFF.

The chain combines TRBV14 with TRBJ2-7, with 11 bases matching TRBD2. V dropped 4 bases and J dropped 5; count of bases not matched to a gene: 7. Germline values: CDR1 SGHDN, CDR2 FVKESK. The CDR3 has 15 amino acids. The CDR3 coding sequence is TGTGCCAGCAGCCGGGGGACTAGCGGAAACAACGAGCAGTACGTC. Translated, it gives CASSRGTSGNNEQYV.

This clone was counted ten times or more. The sample holds other DNA sequences that translate to the same CDR3. The chain joins TRBV2 to TRBJ2-1, with 9 bases matching TRBD2. The CDR3 has 16 amino acids. The germline CDR1 and CDR2 sequences are SNHLY and FYNNEI. The V segment lost 6 bases and the J segment 5 bases; nucleotides outside the gene matches: 11. DNA for the CDR3: TGTGCCAGCAGGACCCTAGCGGGAAGGCCGGACAATGAGCAGTTCTTC. It is translated as CASRTLAGRPDNEQFF.

The genes are TRBV28 and TRBJ2-5; D uncertain. The CDR3 has 12 residues. Germline values: CDR1 MDHEN, CDR2 SYDVKM. The V and J ends lost 5 bases and 3 bases respectively, with 7 bases between them. Here the CDR3 DNA reads TGTGCCAGCAGTGTAGGTAAAGAGACCCAGTACTTC. This sequence encodes CASSVGKETQYF.

The sample holds many counts of this clone. For the CDR3, the DNA is TGTGCCAGCAGCTTATTCAGTCAAAGCTCCTACAATGAGCAGTTCTTC. Protein product: CASSLFSQSSYNEQFF. The chain carries TRBV11-3 and TRBJ2-1; D is unclear. CDR3 length: 16 residues. V dropped 2 bases and J dropped 0 bases, with 11 bases sitting between them. The germline V gene has CDR1 SGHNT and CDR2 YENEEA.

This clone occurred many times. The V and J genes are TRBV5-1 and TRBJ2-1, with a possible D match to TRBD2 (5 bases). The V gene lost 0 bases and the J gene lost 2 bases, with 9 bases spanning the gap. Germline values: CDR1 SGHRS, CDR2 YFSETQ. The CDR3 runs 15 residues. CDR3 nucleotides: TGCGCCAGCAGCTTGGGGGAGACCCCCTACAATGAGCAGTTCTTC. Its translation: CASSLGETPYNEQFF.

The CDR3 is CASSPNRGQSNEQFF. The CDR3 DNA reads as TGTGCCAGCTCACCTAACAGGGGGCAGAGTAATGAGCAGTTCTTC. The V call is TRBV18, the J call TRBJ2-1; the match to TRBD1 covers 9 bases. From germline, CDR1 is KGHSH and CDR2 LQKENI. The V gene end was trimmed by 3 bases and the J gene end by 7 bases; junction bases not matched to a gene: 7. CDR3 length: 15 amino acids.

This rearrangement joins TRBV20-1 to TRBJ2-7; D may be TRBD1 (5 bases). The CDR3 is made up of 14 amino acids. Trimming cost V 0 bases and J 7 bases, with 16 bases left between them. CDR1 and CDR2 (germline): DFQATT, SNEGSKA (reference sequence). The CDR3 nucleotides read TGCAGTGCTAGAGATCTCAGGGCCGTGTATGAGCAGTACTTC. It is translated as CSARDLRAVYEQYF.

As for this clone: The germline gene is not matched at one end of the junction; a read error may be the cause. The chain joins TRBV9 to TRBJ2-7; no definite D call. This CDR3 has 14 residues. CDR1 SGDLS and CDR2 YYNGEE come from the germline V gene. The chain's CDR3 is CACSLAVSCYEQYF. The CDR3 coding sequence is TGTGCCTGCAGCCTTGCGGTATCTTGCTACGAGCAGTACTTC.

The table lists this clone with a few counts. The chain combines TRBV20-1 with TRBJ1-5; 7 bases line up with TRBD1. The germline V gene encodes CDR1 DFQATT and CDR2 SNEGSKA (reference sequence). The CDR3 has 15 amino acids. V lost 3 bases to trimming and J lost 1 base; unmatched junction nucleotides: 6. The CDR3 region has the DNA TGCAGTGCTAGTCGGTTGGGACAGAGCAATCAGCCCCAGCATTTT. This translates into CSASRLGQSNQPQHF.

This clone was picked up many times. The chain uses TRBV18 and TRBJ2-1, with 10 bases identical to TRBD1. CDR1 is KGHSH and CDR2 is LQKENI in the germline V gene. V lost 6 bases to trimming and J lost 0 bases; unmatched junction nucleotides: 5. This CDR3 has 16 residues. CDR3 region: CASSGDRGHSYNEQFF. The CDR3, as DNA: TGTGCCAGCTCCGGCGACAGGGGGCACTCCTACAATGAGCAGTTCTTC.

This clone came up a few times. CDR3 sequence reads: CASRKGRGSVYEQYF. CDR3 bases: TGTGCCAGCAGAAAAGGGCGGGGGTCCGTCTACGAGCAGTACTTC. The V and J genes are TRBV6-1 and TRBJ2-7, with 7 bases aligning to TRBD2. CDR1 and CDR2 (germline): MNHNS, SASEGT. J gave up 3 bases and V 6 bases, and 11 bases lay outside the gene matches. The CDR3 is 15 residues long.

In regard to this clone: The CDR3 does not end in the conserved phenylalanine or tryptophan, so this is likely a read error. The chain links TRBV4-1 to TRBJ1-2; D may be TRBD1 (6 bases). Germline V gene sequence: CDR1 MGHRA, CDR2 YSYEKL. Trimming pared 3 bases from V and 4 bases from J, leaving 15 bases between. The CDR3 is 15 amino acids. The CDR3 sequence: CASSQGAAPSYGYTL. The CDR3 nucleotides read TGCGCCAGCAGCCAGGGGGCAGCTCCTTCCTATGGCTACACCTTA.